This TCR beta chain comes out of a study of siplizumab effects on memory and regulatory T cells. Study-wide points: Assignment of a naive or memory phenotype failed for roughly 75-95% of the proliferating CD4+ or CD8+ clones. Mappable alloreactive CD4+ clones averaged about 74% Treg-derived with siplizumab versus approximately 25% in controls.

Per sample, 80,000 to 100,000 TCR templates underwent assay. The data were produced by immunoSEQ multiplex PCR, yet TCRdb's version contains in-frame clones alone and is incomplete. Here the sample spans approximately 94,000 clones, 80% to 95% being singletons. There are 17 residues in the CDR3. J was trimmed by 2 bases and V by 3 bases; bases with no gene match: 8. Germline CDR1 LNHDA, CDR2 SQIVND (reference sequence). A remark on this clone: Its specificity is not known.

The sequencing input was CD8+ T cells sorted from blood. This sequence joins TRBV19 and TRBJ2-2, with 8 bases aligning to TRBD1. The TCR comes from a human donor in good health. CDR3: CASSILPGGGNTGELFF. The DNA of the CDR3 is TGTGCCAGTAGTATCCTCCCAGGGGGCGGAAACACCGGGGAGCTGTTTTTT.